This TCR beta chain was sequenced for a study of T cells after yellow fever vaccination. Looking at the study overall: Fractions low in cell number were prepared with SMART-Seq v4 Ultra Low Input.

Between the trimmed V and J ends, which lost 3 bases and 6 bases, there was a span of 11 bases. The CDR3 covers 12 residues. CDR1 and CDR2 (germline): DFQATT, SNEGSKA (reference sequence). In this sample, this clonotype turned up a few times. TCRdb re-called the 5' RACE reads through MiXCR, storing one row per CDR3 protein. The sample holds more than 120,000 distinct CDR3 sequences, 7.7% seen once. The material sequenced was CD4+ T cells sorted from PBMCs, taken 5 days after the yellow fever booster vaccination. The source is a man between 25 and 39 years old who received the YFV17D yellow fever vaccine. The gene calls are TRBV20-1 and TRBJ1-1; the D gene is possibly TRBD1 (6 bases). As DNA, the CDR3 is TGCAGTGCTAGCAGGGGAGACTCTGAAGCTTTCTTT. It is translated as CSASRGDSEAFF.